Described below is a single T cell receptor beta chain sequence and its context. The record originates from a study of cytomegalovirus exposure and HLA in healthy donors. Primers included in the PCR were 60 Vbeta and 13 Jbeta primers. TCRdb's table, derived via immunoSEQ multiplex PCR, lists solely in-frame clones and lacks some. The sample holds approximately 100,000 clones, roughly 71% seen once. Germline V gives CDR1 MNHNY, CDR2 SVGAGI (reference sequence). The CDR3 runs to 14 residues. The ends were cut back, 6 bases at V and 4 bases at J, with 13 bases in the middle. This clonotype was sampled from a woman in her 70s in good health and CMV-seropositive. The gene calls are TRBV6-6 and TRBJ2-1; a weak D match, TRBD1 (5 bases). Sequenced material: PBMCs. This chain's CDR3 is CASSSQDNYNEQFF. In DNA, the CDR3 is TGTGCCAGCAGCTCACAGGACAATTACAATGAGCAGTTCTTC.